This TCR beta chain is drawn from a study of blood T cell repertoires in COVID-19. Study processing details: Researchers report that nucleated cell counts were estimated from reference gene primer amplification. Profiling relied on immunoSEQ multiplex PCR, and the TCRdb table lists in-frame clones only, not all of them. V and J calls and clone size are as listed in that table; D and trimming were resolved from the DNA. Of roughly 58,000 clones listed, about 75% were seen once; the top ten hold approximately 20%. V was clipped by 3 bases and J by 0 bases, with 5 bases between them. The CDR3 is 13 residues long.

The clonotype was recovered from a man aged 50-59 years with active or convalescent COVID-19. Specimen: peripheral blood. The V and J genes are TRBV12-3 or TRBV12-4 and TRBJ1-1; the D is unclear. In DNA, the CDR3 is TGTGCCAGCAGTTTTCACATGAACACTGAAGCTTTCTTT. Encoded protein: CASSFHMNTEAFF.